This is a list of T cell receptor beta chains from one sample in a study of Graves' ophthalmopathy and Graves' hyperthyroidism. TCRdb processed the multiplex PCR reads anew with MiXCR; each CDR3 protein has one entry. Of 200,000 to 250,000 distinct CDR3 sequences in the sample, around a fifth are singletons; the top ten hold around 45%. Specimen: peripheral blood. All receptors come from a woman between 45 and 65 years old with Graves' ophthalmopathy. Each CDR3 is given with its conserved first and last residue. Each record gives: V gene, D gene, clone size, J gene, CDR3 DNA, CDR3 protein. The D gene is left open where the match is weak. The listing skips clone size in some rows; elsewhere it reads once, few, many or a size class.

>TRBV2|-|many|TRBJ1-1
TGTGCCAGCAGTGAACAGCCGAACACTGAAGCTTTCTTT
CASSEQPNTEAFF
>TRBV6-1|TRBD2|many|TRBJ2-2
TGTGCCAGCACCAAAGCGGGAGCTTACACCGGGGAGCTGTTTTTT
CASTKAGAYTGELFF
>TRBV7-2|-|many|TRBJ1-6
TGTGCCAGCAGCTTAGGCGGCAGATCGAATTCACCCCTCCACTTT
CASSLGGRSNSPLHF
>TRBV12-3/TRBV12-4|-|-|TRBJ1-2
TGTGCCAGCAGTAGACGAGAAAATGGCTACACCTTC
CASSRRENGYTF
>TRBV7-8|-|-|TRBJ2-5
TGTGCCAGCAGTCGTGGCAGGGTGAAAGAGACCCAGTACTTC
CASSRGRVKETQYF
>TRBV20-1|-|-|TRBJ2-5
TGCAGTGCTAGAGGGAGCAGTGGGGAGGAGACCCAGTACTTC
CSARGSSGEETQYF
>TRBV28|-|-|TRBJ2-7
TGTGCCAGCAGTTCCCGCGTTATGGTCGGCGGGACGGTCTCCTACGAGCAGTACTTC
CASSSRVMVGGTVSYEQYF
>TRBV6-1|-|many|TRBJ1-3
TGTGCCAGCAGCACACCGGGACATTTTGGAAACACCATATATTTT
CASSTPGHFGNTIYF
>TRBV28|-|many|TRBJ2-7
TGTGCCAGCACCAGGGCCTACGAGCAGTACTTC
CASTRAYEQYF
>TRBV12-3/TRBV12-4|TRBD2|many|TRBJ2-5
TGTGCCAGCAGTTGGGGTAGCGGGACGGAGACCCAGTACTTC
CASSWGSGTETQYF
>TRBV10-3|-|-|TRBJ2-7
TGCGCCATCAGTGAAAGACTAGGGGGAAGCTCCTACGAGCAGTACTTC
CAISERLGGSSYEQYF
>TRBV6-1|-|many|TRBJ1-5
TGTGCCAGCAGTGAAAGAAGGGGCAATCAGCCCCAGCATTTT
CASSERRGNQPQHF
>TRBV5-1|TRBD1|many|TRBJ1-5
TGCGCCAGCAGCTCAACAGGGGGCATGGAGCCCCAGCATTTT
CASSSTGGMEPQHF
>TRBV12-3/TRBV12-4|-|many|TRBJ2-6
TGTGCCAGCAGTTTGAGGGTAGCTGGGGCCAACGTCCTGACTTTC
CASSLRVAGANVLTF
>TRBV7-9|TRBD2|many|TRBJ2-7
TGTGCCAGCAGCGCGGGACTAGCGGGAGGCTACGAGCAGTACTTC
CASSAGLAGGYEQYF
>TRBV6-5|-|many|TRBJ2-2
TGTGCCAGCAGTCCCGGGGTAGCTGGCGGGGAGCTGTTTTTT
CASSPGVAGGELFF
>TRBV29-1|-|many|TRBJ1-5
TGCAGCGGATCGGGAGGTAGCAATCAGCCCCAGCATTTT
CSGSGGSNQPQHF
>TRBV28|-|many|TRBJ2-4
TGTGCCAGCAGTTTAGGTTTCGGGACATACTTC
CASSLGFGTYF
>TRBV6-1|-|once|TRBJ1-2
TGTGCCAGCAGAGAAGCCGTAGTCTATGGCTACACCTTC
CASREAVVYGYTF
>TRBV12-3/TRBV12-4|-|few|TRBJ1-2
TGTGCCAGCAGTTTCGGGCTAGCAGATGGCTACACCTTC
CASSFGLADGYTF
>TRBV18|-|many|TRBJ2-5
TGTGCCAGCTCACCGAGTACCGCGGGTTCCCAAGAGACCCAGTACTTC
CASSPSTAGSQETQYF
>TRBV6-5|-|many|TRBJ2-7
TGTGCCAGCAGTCTAACCTACGAGCAGTACTTC
CASSLTYEQYF
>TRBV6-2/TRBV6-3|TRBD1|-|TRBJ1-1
TGTGCCAGCAGTTACGGGGACAGGGGTATCACTGAAGCTTTCTTT
CASSYGDRGITEAFF
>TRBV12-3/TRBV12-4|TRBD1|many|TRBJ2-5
TGTGCCAGCAGCCCTGGACAGGGGGCTTGGGAGACCCAGTACTTC
CASSPGQGAWETQYF
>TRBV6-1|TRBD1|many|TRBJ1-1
TGTGCCAGCAGTGAAACAGGACAGGGAGGCACTGAAGCTTTCTTT
CASSETGQGGTEAFF
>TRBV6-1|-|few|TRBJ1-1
TGTGCCAGCTTAAGTGGAGGGGGGGTACACACTGAAGCTTTCTTT
CASLSGGGVHTEAFF
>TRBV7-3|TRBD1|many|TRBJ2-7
TGTGCCAGCAGCCGGGGACAGAATTCCTACGAGCAGTACTTC
CASSRGQNSYEQYF
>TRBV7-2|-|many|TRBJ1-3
TGTGCCAGCAGCTTAGGGTCACGGGGAAACACCATATATTTT
CASSLGSRGNTIYF
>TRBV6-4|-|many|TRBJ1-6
TGTGCCAGCAGTGAACAGGGTGGCTCACCCCTCCACTTT
CASSEQGGSPLHF
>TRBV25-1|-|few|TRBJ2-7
TGTGCCAGCAGTGAAGGGGGGGCGAACGAGCAGTACTTC
CASSEGGANEQYF
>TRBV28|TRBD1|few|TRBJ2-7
TGTGCCAGCGGAGTACAGGGGGCGTGGGAGCAGTACTTC
CASGVQGAWEQYF
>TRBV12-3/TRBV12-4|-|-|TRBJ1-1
TGTGCCAGCAGGATAGAGGGTGACACTGAAGCTTTCTTT
CASRIEGDTEAFF
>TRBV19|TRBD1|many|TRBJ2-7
TGTGCCAGTAGTCTCCGACAGGGCTCCTACGAGCAGTACTTC
CASSLRQGSYEQYF
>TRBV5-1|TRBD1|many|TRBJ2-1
TGCGCCAGCAGCCCGGGACAGGGGAGCTACAATGAGCAGTTCTTC
CASSPGQGSYNEQFF
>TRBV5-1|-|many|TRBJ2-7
TGCGCCAGCAGCTTGGGGGGCGCAGCATCCGGATTCTACGAGCAGTACTTC
CASSLGGAASGFYEQYF
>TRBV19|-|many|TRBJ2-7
TGTGCCAAATCCACGGACAGCCTCTACGAGCAGTACTTC
CAKSTDSLYEQYF
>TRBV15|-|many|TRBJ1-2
TGTGCCACCAGCAGAGAGGGAAACTTAGGCTACACCTTC
CATSREGNLGYTF
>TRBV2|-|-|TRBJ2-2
TGTGCCAGCAGTGAACCCCTGACACGACGAGGTGCGAACACCGGGGAGCTGTTTTTT
CASSEPLTRRGANTGELFF
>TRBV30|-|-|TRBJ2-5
TGTGCCTGGAGTGTACCGTGGTTGGGAGCGGAGACCCAGTACTTC
CAWSVPWLGAETQYF
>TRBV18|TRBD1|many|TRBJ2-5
TGTGCCAGCTCACGCGGACAGGTGCAAGAGACCCAGTACTTC
CASSRGQVQETQYF
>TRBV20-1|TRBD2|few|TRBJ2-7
TGCAGTGCTACCCGACTAGCGGGCCCCTACGAGCAGTACTTC
CSATRLAGPYEQYF
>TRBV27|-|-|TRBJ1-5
TGTGCCAGCAGTTACGGTCGGGGCAGGGATCAGCCCCAGCATTTT
CASSYGRGRDQPQHF
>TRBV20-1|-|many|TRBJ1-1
TGCAGTGCTAGAGGGCAGGGGTACACTGAAGCTTTCTTT
CSARGQGYTEAFF
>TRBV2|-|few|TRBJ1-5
TGTGCCAGTACCGGGACACGCAATCAGCCCCAGCATTTT
CASTGTRNQPQHF
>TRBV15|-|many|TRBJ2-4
TGTGCCACTCAGGGGGCCAAAAACATTCAGTACTTC
CATQGAKNIQYF
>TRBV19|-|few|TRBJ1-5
TGTGCCAGTAGTATGGGATTAGGGGGCAATCAGCCCCAGCATTTT
CASSMGLGGNQPQHF
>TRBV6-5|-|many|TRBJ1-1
TGTGCCAGCAGTAGGTTTGGGGCGGTCACTGAAGCTTTCTTT
CASSRFGAVTEAFF
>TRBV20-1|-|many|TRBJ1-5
TGCAGTGCTAGTCAGTCATATAGCAATCAGCCCCAGCATTTT
CSASQSYSNQPQHF
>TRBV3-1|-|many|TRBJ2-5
TGTGCCAGCAGCCACCACCGGGTCCAAGAGACCCAGTACTTC
CASSHHRVQETQYF
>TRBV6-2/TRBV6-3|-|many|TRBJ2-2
TGTGCCAGCAGACGTTTAAGTGAACGGCCGATCGGGGAGCTGTTTTTT
CASRRLSERPIGELFF
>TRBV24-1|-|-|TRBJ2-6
TGTGCCACCGCTCAGGGGGGCCCTGGGGCCAACGTCCTGACTTTC
CATAQGGPGANVLTF
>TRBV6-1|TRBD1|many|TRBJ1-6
TGTGCCAGCGGCCGGGACAGGGGGAGGTCACCCCGCCACTTT
CASGRDRGRSPRHF
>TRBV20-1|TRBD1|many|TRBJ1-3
TGCAGTTTTAGGGACAGGGGATATGGAAACACCATATATTTT
CSFRDRGYGNTIYF